The T cell receptor (beta chain) under discussion was sequenced for a study of blood T cell repertoires in COVID-19. As for the study in general: In each case, the material was cDNA or gDNA derived from T cells, B-cell-depleted T cells, or PBMCs.

Original processing notes: Reference gene primer amplification in the assay estimated nucleated cell counts. The protocol was immunoSEQ multiplex PCR, while the TCRdb copy is restricted to in-frame clones and leaves out a portion. The V and J calls and clone size were taken over from that table, and D and trimming were inferred from the DNA. Of fewer than 250,000 clones listed, about 82% are singletons. This clone was counted once. V lost 6 bases, J lost 1 base, and 9 bases stayed unmatched. The germline V gene has CDR1 LNHDA and CDR2 SQIVND (reference sequence). The CDR3 runs 16 residues. Participants, roughly 18 to 90 years old, spanned more than 20 US areas. Cohorts were based on clinical histories the participants reported.

The source of this sequence is a woman aged 50 to 60 who had recovered from COVID-19. Source material: PBMCs or T cells enriched from blood (not recorded which). The chain combines TRBV19 with TRBJ1-1; 9 bases fit TRBD1. CDR3 in DNA: TGTGCCAGTAGGACCGGGACAGGGCGTTCGAACACTGAAGCTTTCTTT. Protein: CASRTGTGRSNTEAFF.